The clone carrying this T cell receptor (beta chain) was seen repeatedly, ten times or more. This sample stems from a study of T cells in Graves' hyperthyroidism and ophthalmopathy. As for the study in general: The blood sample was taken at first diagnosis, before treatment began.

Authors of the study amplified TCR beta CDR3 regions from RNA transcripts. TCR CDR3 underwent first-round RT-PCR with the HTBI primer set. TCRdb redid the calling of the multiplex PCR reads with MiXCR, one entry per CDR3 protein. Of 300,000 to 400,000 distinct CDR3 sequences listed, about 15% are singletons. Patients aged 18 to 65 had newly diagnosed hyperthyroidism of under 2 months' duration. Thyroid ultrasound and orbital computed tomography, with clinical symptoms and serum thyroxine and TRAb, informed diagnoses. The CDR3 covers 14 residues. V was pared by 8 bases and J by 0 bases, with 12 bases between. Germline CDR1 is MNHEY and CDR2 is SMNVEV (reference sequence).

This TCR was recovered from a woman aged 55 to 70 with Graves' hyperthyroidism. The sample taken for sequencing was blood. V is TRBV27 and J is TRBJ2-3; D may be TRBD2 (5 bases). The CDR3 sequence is CASRSGPSTDTQYF. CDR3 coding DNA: TGTGCCAGCCGGAGCGGCCCCAGCACAGATACGCAGTATTTT.